This TCR beta chain emerged from a study of T cell repertoires in cytomegalovirus infection (dated by TCRdb to the late 2010s). Some background on the complete study: Alongside well-studied HLA-B-restricted epitopes, the peptide stimulations were aimed at recently identified HLA-C-restricted CMV epitopes, whose presentation resists viral immunomodulation. Because public TCR beta signatures pointed to carriage of CMV infection together with the matching HLA type, the HLA type of each donor mattered for the analysis.

On this clonotype: It lacks a known antigen. No base-level quality is on record; no much larger clone is a single base apart.

Paper-wide results and their limitations: Carriers of CMV infection plus the relevant HLA type were discriminated by the cumulative frequency of public TCR beta family members in the study cohort and in an independent roughly 380-donor cohort. In the ex vivo response, HLA-C-restricted CMV-specific TCR beta clonotypes were dominant, and in two of eight donors the single most frequent clonotype came from this HLA-C-restricted group.

The treatment or condition label, as the study defines it: in vitro stimulation with specific CMV peptide epitopes to enrich CMV-specific T cells. The germline V gene (reference sequence) specifies LNHDA as CDR1 and SQIVND as CDR2. V is cut by 7 bases and J by 3 bases, and the space between the germline ends is 12 bases. The CDR3 covers 13 residues, taking in both the cysteine and the phenylalanine. The entry retains the CDR3 DNA only, 39 bases that are in frame from base 1. TCRdb records Illumina HiSeq 1500 as the sequencer. TCRdb reprocessed the public reads (quality trimming at Q25 with fastp, clone calling with MiXCR) and kept in-frame beta chains. Entries that share a CDR3 protein sequence are merged under the most common genes and DNA. The sample table contains roughly 350,000 distinct CDR3 sequences; only one count was recorded for about a third of them. The ten biggest clones cover roughly 13% of the sample.

This clonotype was sampled from a human donor in good health (CMV status not recorded). Some clones in this sample may be carry-over from other donors' samples. The material was cultured PBMCs, obtained from culture after CMV antigen stimulation. The sequence joins TRBV19 to TRBJ1-2; TRBD1 is perhaps the D gene, given 6 matching bases. In nucleotides, the sequence is TGTGCCAGTACCGCACAGGGCTACTATGGCTACACCTTC. This yields the protein CASTAQGYYGYTF. The variable domain in full, with residues beyond the CDR3 obtained from the reference TRBV19 and TRBJ1-2 genes, is DGGITQSPKYLFRKEGQNVTLSCEQNLNHDAMYWYRQDPGQGLRLIYYSQIVNDFQKGDIAEGYSVSREKKESFPLTVTSAQKNPTAFYLCASTAQGYYGYTFGSGTRLTVV.